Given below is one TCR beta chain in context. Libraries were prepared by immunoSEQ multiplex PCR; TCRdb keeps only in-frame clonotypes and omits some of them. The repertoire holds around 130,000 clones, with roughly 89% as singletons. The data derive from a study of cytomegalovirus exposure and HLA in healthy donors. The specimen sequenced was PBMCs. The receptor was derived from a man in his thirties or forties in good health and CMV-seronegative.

In DNA form, the CDR3 reads TGTGCCAGCAGTGGGACAGGTTCTGGGAACACTGAAGCTTTCTTT. Its translation: CASSGTGSGNTEAFF. The genes are TRBV6-5 and TRBJ1-1; 8 nucleotides line up with TRBD1. The CDR3 runs to 15 residues. The germline gives CDR1 MNHEY, CDR2 SVGAGI. Trimming took 5 bases from V and 1 from J; bases not matched to a gene: 6.